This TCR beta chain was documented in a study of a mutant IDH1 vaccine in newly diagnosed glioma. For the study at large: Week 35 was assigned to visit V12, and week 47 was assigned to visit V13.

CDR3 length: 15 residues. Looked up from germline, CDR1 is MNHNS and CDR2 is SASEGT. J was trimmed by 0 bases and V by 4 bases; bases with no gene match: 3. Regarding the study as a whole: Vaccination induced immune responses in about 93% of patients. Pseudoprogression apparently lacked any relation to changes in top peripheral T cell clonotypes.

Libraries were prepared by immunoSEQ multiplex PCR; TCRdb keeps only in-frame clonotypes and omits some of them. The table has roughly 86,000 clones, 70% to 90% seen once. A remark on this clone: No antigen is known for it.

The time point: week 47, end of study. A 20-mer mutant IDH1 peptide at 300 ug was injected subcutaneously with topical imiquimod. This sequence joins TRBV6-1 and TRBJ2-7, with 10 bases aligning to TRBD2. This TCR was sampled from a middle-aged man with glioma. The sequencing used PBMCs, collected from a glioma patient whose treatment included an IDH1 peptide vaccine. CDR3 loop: CASSALAGASYEQYF. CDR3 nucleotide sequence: TGTGCCAGCAGTGCCCTAGCGGGGGCCTCCTACGAGCAGTACTTC.